This is a list of T cell receptor beta chains from one sample in a study of cytomegalovirus exposure and HLA in healthy donors. Profiling relied on immunoSEQ multiplex PCR, and the TCRdb table lists in-frame clones only, not all of them. The table lists approximately 280,000 clones, over 85% of them singletons. Specimen: PBMCs. Receptors were obtained from a woman in her late teens or twenties in good health and CMV-seronegative. The CDR3 runs from the conserved cysteine through the conserved F or W. D genes are given only for firm matches. Only part of the rows carry a size: once, few, many, or a class if the clone is expanded.

V: TRBV4-1
size: NA
D: TRBD1
J: TRBJ1-5
CDR3: CASSPTTGGVQPQHF
DNA: TGCGCCAGCAGCCCCACTACAGGGGGCGTACAGCCCCAGCATTTT

V: TRBV30
size: NA
D: TRBD1
J: TRBJ1-1
CDR3: CASRQGVNTEAFF
DNA: TGTGCCTCGAGACAGGGGGTGAACACTGAAGCTTTCTTT

V: TRBV10-3
size: NA
D: NA
J: TRBJ1-1
CDR3: CAISERGGSQAEAFF
DNA: TGTGCCATCAGTGAGCGGGGGGGATCACAAGCTGAAGCTTTCTTT

V: TRBV9
size: NA
D: TRBD2
J: TRBJ2-3
CDR3: CASSARSGGGTDTQYF
DNA: TGTGCCAGCAGCGCTCGTAGCGGGGGCGGCACAGATACGCAGTATTTT

V: TRBV7-3
size: NA
D: NA
J: TRBJ2-7
CDR3: CASSLTGVHEQYF
DNA: TGTGCCAGCAGCTTAACCGGGGTACACGAGCAGTACTTC

V: TRBV27
size: NA
D: NA
J: TRBJ1-2
CDR3: CASSHEVYGYTF
DNA: TGTGCCAGCAGTCACGAGGTCTATGGCTACACCTTC

V: TRBV10-3
size: NA
D: TRBD1
J: TRBJ2-3
CDR3: CAISESPVADRGHFTDTQYF
DNA: TGTGCCATCAGTGAGTCTCCGGTAGCGGACAGGGGGCATTTCACAGATACGCAGTATTTT

V: TRBV9
size: NA
D: TRBD2
J: TRBJ2-7
CDR3: CASSVYGGSSYEQYF
DNA: TGTGCCAGCAGCGTATACGGCGGGAGCTCCTACGAGCAGTACTTC

V: TRBV29-1
size: NA
D: TRBD1
J: TRBJ1-2
CDR3: CSVSGTGYGYTF
DNA: TGCAGCGTTTCCGGGACAGGTTATGGCTACACCTTC

V: TRBV7-8
size: once
D: TRBD1
J: TRBJ2-1
CDR3: CASSQKTGGSIGEQFF
DNA: TGTGCCAGCAGCCAAAAGACAGGGGGCTCCATCGGCGAGCAGTTCTTC

V: TRBV29-1
size: once
D: NA
J: TRBJ1-1
CDR3: CSVQDFEAFF
DNA: TGCAGCGTTCAGGACTTTGAGGCTTTCTTT

V: TRBV6-1
size: NA
D: NA
J: TRBJ2-7
CDR3: CASRRGMGGEQYF
DNA: TGTGCCAGCAGGAGGGGCATGGGGGGCGAGCAGTACTTC

V: TRBV9
size: NA
D: TRBD2
J: TRBJ2-5
CDR3: CASSVGLGRGGETQYF
DNA: TGTGCCAGCAGCGTAGGCCTCGGGCGGGGGGGCGAGACCCAGTACTTC

V: TRBV19
size: NA
D: TRBD1
J: TRBJ1-2
CDR3: CASSAGTGDYGYTF
DNA: TGTGCCAGTAGTGCGGGGACAGGGGACTATGGCTACACCTTC

V: TRBV7-9
size: NA
D: NA
J: TRBJ1-1
CDR3: CASSLVPNGAFF
DNA: TGTGCCAGCAGTTTGGTCCCTAACGGAGCTTTCTTT

V: TRBV7-9
size: NA
D: NA
J: TRBJ1-2
CDR3: CASVPSTGGHGGYTF
DNA: TGTGCCAGCGTGCCTTCCACCGGCGGGCATGGTGGCTACACCTTC

V: TRBV4-1
size: NA
D: NA
J: TRBJ1-6
CDR3: CASSQTRDLLINSPLHF
DNA: TGCGCCAGCAGCCAAACACGGGATCTATTAATTAATTCACCCCTCCACTTT

V: TRBV5-8
size: NA
D: TRBD1
J: TRBJ1-1
CDR3: CASSLEVTGGRGRAFF
DNA: TGTGCCAGCAGCTTGGAGGTGACAGGGGGCCGGGGTAGGGCTTTCTTT

V: TRBV5-4
size: NA
D: TRBD2
J: TRBJ2-7
CDR3: CASSSASGGLEQYF
DNA: TGTGCCAGCAGCTCCGCCAGCGGGGGACTCGAGCAGTACTTC

V: TRBV5-1
size: NA
D: TRBD1
J: TRBJ2-1
CDR3: CASSLGQGAYNEQFF
DNA: TGCGCCAGCAGCTTGGGGCAGGGGGCCTACAATGAGCAGTTCTTC

V: TRBV7-3
size: NA
D: NA
J: TRBJ1-3
CDR3: CASVKGELSGNTIYF
DNA: TGTGCCAGCGTAAAGGGGGAGCTCTCTGGAAACACCATATATTTT

V: TRBV19
size: NA
D: NA
J: TRBJ1-2
CDR3: CASSIDKVDPRSGYTF
DNA: TGTGCCAGTAGTATAGATAAGGTCGACCCGCGGAGTGGCTACACCTTC

V: TRBV7-9
size: NA
D: NA
J: TRBJ2-7
CDR3: CASSSQTDFITYEQYF
DNA: TGTGCCAGCAGTTCCCAGACAGACTTCATTACCTACGAGCAGTACTTC

V: TRBV7-3
size: NA
D: TRBD2
J: TRBJ2-1
CDR3: CASSLTGDYDNEQFF
DNA: TGTGCCAGCAGCTTAACCGGGGACTACGACAATGAGCAGTTCTTC

V: TRBV6-4
size: NA
D: TRBD2
J: TRBJ2-3
CDR3: CASSSSGGAADTQYF
DNA: TGTGCCAGCAGCTCCAGCGGGGGGGCCGCAGATACGCAGTATTTT

V: TRBV2
size: NA
D: NA
J: TRBJ1-2
CDR3: CASSEGGVVRYGYTF
DNA: TGTGCCAGCAGTGAAGGGGGGGTAGTACGCTATGGCTACACCTTC

V: TRBV18
size: NA
D: NA
J: TRBJ1-4
CDR3: CASSPDTATNEKLFF
DNA: TGTGCCAGCTCACCAGACACAGCAACTAATGAAAAACTGTTTTTT

V: TRBV19
size: NA
D: TRBD1
J: TRBJ1-2
CDR3: CASSSGQGRGGYTF
DNA: TGTGCCAGTAGTTCCGGACAGGGGAGGGGTGGCTACACCTTC

V: TRBV27
size: NA
D: TRBD2
J: TRBJ2-7
CDR3: CASSRDLSGGSYEQYF
DNA: TGTGCCAGCAGTCGCGATCTAAGCGGGGGCTCCTACGAGCAGTACTTC

V: TRBV7-7
size: NA
D: NA
J: TRBJ2-5
CDR3: CASSLQAGYLETQYF
DNA: TGTGCCAGCAGCTTGCAAGCGGGCTACCTGGAGACCCAGTACTTC

V: TRBV10-2
size: NA
D: NA
J: TRBJ2-5
CDR3: CASTRGETQYF
DNA: TGCGCCAGCACTAGAGGAGAGACCCAGTACTTC

V: TRBV9
size: NA
D: TRBD1
J: TRBJ2-5
CDR3: CASSATNRGQETQYF
DNA: TGTGCCAGCAGCGCTACCAACAGGGGTCAAGAGACCCAGTACTTC

V: TRBV30
size: NA
D: NA
J: TRBJ2-5
CDR3: CAWSVPRKIAQETQYF
DNA: TGTGCCTGGAGTGTACCGCGGAAGATTGCCCAAGAGACCCAGTACTTC

V: TRBV25-1
size: NA
D: TRBD1
J: TRBJ1-2
CDR3: CASSPGGVGYTF
DNA: TGTGCCAGCAGTCCAGGGGGCGTCGGCTACACCTTC

V: TRBV4-1
size: NA
D: TRBD1
J: TRBJ1-5
CDR3: CASSQVGWGQGSNQPQHF
DNA: TGCGCCAGCAGCCAAGTTGGGTGGGGACAGGGTAGCAATCAGCCCCAGCATTTT

V: TRBV9
size: NA
D: NA
J: TRBJ1-4
CDR3: CASSAATPHPEKLFF
DNA: TGTGCCAGCAGCGCAGCGACCCCCCATCCTGAAAAACTGTTTTTT

V: TRBV6-4
size: NA
D: TRBD1
J: TRBJ2-2
CDR3: CASSGDRESGELFF
DNA: TGTGCCAGCAGTGGTGACAGGGAAAGCGGGGAGCTGTTTTTT

V: TRBV6-5
size: NA
D: TRBD1
J: TRBJ2-7
CDR3: CASSRGTGPYEQYF
DNA: TGTGCCAGCAGTCGCGGGACAGGGCCCTACGAGCAGTACTTC

V: TRBV29-1
size: NA
D: TRBD1
J: TRBJ2-7
CDR3: CSVPGTGYYEQYF
DNA: TGCAGCGTACCCGGGACAGGGTACTACGAGCAGTACTTC

V: TRBV30
size: NA
D: NA
J: TRBJ1-1
CDR3: CAWTNRPEAFF
DNA: TGTGCCTGGACTAACAGGCCAGAAGCTTTCTTT